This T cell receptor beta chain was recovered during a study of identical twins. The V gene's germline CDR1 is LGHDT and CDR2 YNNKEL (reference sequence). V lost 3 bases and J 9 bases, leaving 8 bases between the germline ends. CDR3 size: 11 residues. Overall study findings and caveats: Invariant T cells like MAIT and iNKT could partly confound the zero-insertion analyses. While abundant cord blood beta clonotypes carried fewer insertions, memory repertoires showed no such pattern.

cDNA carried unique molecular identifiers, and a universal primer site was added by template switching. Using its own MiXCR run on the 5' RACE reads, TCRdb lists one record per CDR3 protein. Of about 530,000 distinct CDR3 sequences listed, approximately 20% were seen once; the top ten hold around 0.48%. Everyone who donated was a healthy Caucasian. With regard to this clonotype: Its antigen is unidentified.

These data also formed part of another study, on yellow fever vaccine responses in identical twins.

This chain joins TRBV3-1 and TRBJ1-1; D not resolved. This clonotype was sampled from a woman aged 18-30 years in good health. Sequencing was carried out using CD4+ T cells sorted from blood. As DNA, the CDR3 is TGTGCCAGCAGCCACATGGAGAAAGCTTTCTTT. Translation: CASSHMEKAFF.